One TCR beta chain is described in this entry. This entry is derived from a study of shared clonotypes between healthy human individuals. Sorted-subset replicate PCRs used roughly 210 ng of genomic DNA. This amount corresponded to approximately 30,000 T cell genomes. Libraries were prepared by immunoSEQ multiplex PCR; TCRdb keeps only in-frame clonotypes and omits some of them. This table holds roughly 2.6 million clones, 90% to 95% found once. The germline V gene has CDR1 SGHDT and CDR2 YYEEEE. Trimming stripped 4 bases from V and 7 bases from J, with 11 bases between. The CDR3 has 12 amino acids. Sample: naive CD4+ T cells sorted from blood. Regarding subset: CD45RA+ positively selected. The chain combines TRBV5-6 with TRBJ1-1; D ambiguous. The origin of this receptor is a man between 18 and 29 years old in good health. For the CDR3, the DNA is TGTGCCAGCAGCCGAATGAGGGTTGAAGCTTTCTTT. Translating it yields CASSRMRVEAFF. Full variable domain (missing parts from reference TRBV5-6 and TRBJ1-1): DAGVTQSPTHLIKTRGQQVTLRCSPKSGHDTVSWYQQALGQGPQFIFQYYEEEERQRGNFPDRFSGHQFPNYSSELNVNALLLGDSALYLCASSRMRVEAFFGQGTRLTVV.